These 32 T cell receptor beta chains share one sample of origin, sequenced in a study of cytomegalovirus exposure and HLA in healthy donors. The PCR had 60 Vbeta and 13 Jbeta primers. Repertoires were generated with immunoSEQ multiplex PCR, while TCRdb's copy carries only in-frame clones and drops some. The sample carries around 99,000 clones, about two thirds recorded once. The specimen was PBMCs. The receptors come from a woman aged 65 to 85 in good health and CMV-seropositive.

This sequence joins TRBV6-1 and TRBJ1-1; possibly TRBD1 for D (5 bases). Germline V gene lookup returns CDR1 MNHNS and CDR2 SASEGT. V was shortened by 3 bases and J by 0 bases, with 14 bases between the two germline ends. The length of the CDR3 is 16 residues. CDR3 protein: CASSEGWQGMNTEAFF. In DNA form, the CDR3 reads TGTGCCAGCAGTGAGGGGTGGCAGGGCATGAACACTGAAGCTTTCTTT.

The genes are TRBV4-1 and TRBJ1-5; D not resolved. Trimming took off 0 bases at V and 7 bases at J, with 10 bases between the two ends. Germline loops: CDR1 MGHRA, CDR2 YSYEKL. This CDR3 is 14 amino acids long. In DNA form, the CDR3 reads TGCGCCAGCAGCCAAGATATGGCGGGGCAGCCCCAGCATTTT. Amino acids: CASSQDMAGQPQHF.

The rearrangement joins TRBV5-1 to TRBJ2-4, with TRBD1 matching 8 bases. V shed 0 bases and J 1 base; nucleotides not matched to a gene: 3. The CDR3 is made up of 16 amino acids. The germline V gene encodes CDR1 SGHRS and CDR2 YFSETQ. The CDR3: CASSLGQGSAKNIQYF. CDR3 sequence (DNA): TGCGCCAGCAGCTTGGGACAGGGGTCGGCCAAAAACATTCAGTACTTC.

This chain connects TRBV19 to TRBJ1-1; possible D gene TRBD1, 6 bases. Germline V gives CDR1 LNHDA, CDR2 SQIVND (reference sequence). Trimming took off 5 bases at V and 5 bases at J, with 12 bases between the two ends. CDR3 size: 13 residues. CDR3 region: CASSPLTGTEAFF. The CDR3 nucleotides read TGTGCCAGTAGTCCCTTGACAGGTACTGAAGCTTTCTTT. Together with reference TRBV19 and TRBJ1-1, the CDR3 gives the full variable domain: DGGITQSPKYLFRKEGQNVTLSCEQNLNHDAMYWYRQDPGQGLRLIYYSQIVNDFQKGDIAEGYSVSREKKESFPLTVTSAQKNPTAFYLCASSPLTGTEAFFGQGTRLTVV.

The chain is built from TRBV7-9 and TRBJ1-2; TRBD1 might be the D (5 bases). CDR1 SEHNR and CDR2 FQNEAQ come from the germline V gene (reference sequence). The CDR3 has 18 amino acids. Trimming removed 4 bases from V and 0 bases from J, with 21 bases in between. The CDR3 region has the DNA TGTGCCAGCAGCTCAGCGATGTGGACATTCCTTACTAACTATGGCTACACCTTC. Translating gives CASSSAMWTFLTNYGYTF.

The genes are TRBV19 and TRBJ2-6; no reliable D call. The CDR3 is 15 residues long. Trimming pared 3 bases from V and 1 base from J, leaving 7 bases between. The V gene's germline CDR1 is LNHDA and CDR2 SQIVND (reference sequence). The CDR3 DNA sequence: TGTGCCAGTAGTATTACAGTTTCTGGGGCCAACGTCCTGACTTTC. This sequence encodes CASSITVSGANVLTF.

This sequence joins TRBV30 and TRBJ1-5; 9 nucleotides line up with TRBD1. In germline, CDR1 is GTSNPN, CDR2 SVGIG (reference sequence). The ends lost 2 bases at V and 6 bases at J; junction bases unmatched: 11. The CDR3 covers 16 residues. The CDR3 region has the DNA TGTGCCTGGAGTCCCCGAGACAGGGGGGGCGGTCAGCCCCAGCATTTT. Encoded protein: CAWSPRDRGGGQPQHF.

The rearrangement links TRBV7-2 to TRBJ2-1, with TRBD2 matching over 9 bases. Per germline, CDR1 SGHTA and CDR2 FQGNSA. This CDR3 region has 15 residues. J gave up 7 bases and V 5 bases, and 9 bases lay outside the gene matches. CDR3 in amino acids: CASSQGAGGHNEQFF. The DNA for the CDR3 is TGTGCCAGCAGCCAAGGCGCGGGGGGGCATAATGAGCAGTTCTTC.

This clone was seen a handful of times. The chain couples TRBV10-3 to TRBJ2-2; tentatively, D is TRBD1 (5 bases). V was clipped by 11 bases and J by 2 bases, with 15 bases between them. The CDR3 is made up of 14 amino acids. Germline V lookup: CDR1 ENHRY, CDR2 SYGVKD. The CDR3 here is CAALQQGNTGELFF. As DNA, the CDR3 is TGTGCCGCACTGCAGCAGGGAAACACCGGGGAGCTGTTTTTT.

This clone was observed a handful of times. Other DNA sequences in the sample encode the same CDR3. The rearrangement links TRBV6-5 to TRBJ1-4; the match to TRBD1 covers 11 bases. The germline CDR1 and CDR2 sequences are MNHEY and SVGAGI. J gave up 5 bases and V 6 bases, and 2 bases lay outside the gene matches. There are 14 residues in the CDR3. The CDR3 DNA is TGTGCCAGCAGCCGGGACAGGGGGAATGAAAAACTGTTTTTT. Amino acid sequence: CASSRDRGNEKLFF.

The J gene is TRBJ2-2, the V gene TRBV6-6, with 8 bases identical to TRBD1. The CDR3 consists of 15 residues. Trimming removed 4 bases from V and 7 bases from J; junction bases left unmatched: 8. Germline loops: CDR1 MNHNY, CDR2 SVGAGI (reference sequence). The CDR3 loop is CASSSRTGRHGELFF. CDR3 bases: TGTGCCAGCAGTTCCAGGACAGGGAGGCACGGGGAGCTGTTTTTT.

This clone was recorded a few times. The chain employs TRBV15 and TRBJ2-1; 8 positions agree with TRBD2. The CDR3 sequence is 15 residues long. Per germline, CDR1 LNHNV and CDR2 YYDKDF (reference sequence). The junction had 7 bases not matched to a gene; V was cut back by 6 bases and J by 3 bases. CDR3 amino acids: CATSPGGPVYNEQFF. In DNA form, the CDR3 reads TGTGCCACCAGTCCGGGGGGGCCGGTCTACAATGAGCAGTTCTTC.

The chain links TRBV29-1 to TRBJ2-1; TRBD1 might be the D (6 bases). V was cut by 2 bases and J by 6 bases, with 8 bases left in between. The germline gives CDR1 SQVTM, CDR2 ANQGSEA. This CDR3 is 12 amino acids long. As DNA, the CDR3 is TGCAGCGTTGAACAGGGGAGCAATGAGCAGTTCTTC. This translates into CSVEQGSNEQFF.

The J gene is TRBJ2-4, the V gene TRBV5-8; 8 bases line up with TRBD2. V dropped 3 bases and J dropped 0; count of bases not matched to a gene: 2. There are 15 residues in the CDR3. Germline CDR1 and CDR2: SGHTS and YDEGEE. CDR3 region: CASSSGGEAKNIQYF. The CDR3 nucleotides are TGTGCCAGCAGCTCCGGGGGGGAAGCCAAAAACATTCAGTACTTC.

CDR3 in DNA: TGTGCCAGTAGGGAGACAGGCTACTACGAGCAGTACTTC. This encodes CASRETGYYEQYF. V and J are TRBV19 and TRBJ2-7, with D tentatively TRBD1 (6 bases). The germline V and J ends were trimmed by 6 bases and 3 bases, with 12 bases remaining between them. This CDR3 comprises 13 residues. CDR1 is LNHDA and CDR2 is SQIVND in the germline V gene (reference sequence).

V usage is TRBV6-5 and J usage is TRBJ2-7, with unresolved D. Germline V gene sequence: CDR1 MNHEY, CDR2 SVGAGI. V gave up 6 bases and J gave up 1 base, with 10 bases separating them. The CDR3 sequence is 13 residues long. This CDR3 reads CASSQTVSYEQYF. CDR3 DNA: TGTGCCAGCAGCCAAACAGTTTCCTACGAGCAGTACTTC.

The chain couples TRBV10-3 to TRBJ1-1; D might be TRBD1 (5 bases). CDR1 is ENHRY, CDR2 SYGVKD, per germline. Trimming took off 2 bases at V and 1 base at J, with 14 bases between the two ends. The CDR3 is 16 residues long. The CDR3 nucleotides are TGTGCCATCAGTGAGAGTACGGGGAGGGGGAACACTGAAGCTTTCTTT. Translated, it gives CAISESTGRGNTEAFF.

This clone was picked up a small number of times. The chain is built from TRBV7-2 and TRBJ1-5, with D maybe TRBD1 (5 bases). The CDR3 is 16 residues long. V was pared by 1 base and J by 0 bases, with 10 bases between. Germline CDR1 and CDR2: SGHTA and FQGNSA. In DNA form, the CDR3 reads TGTGCCAGCAGCTTAGGGGCAGGGTTTAGCAATCAGCCCCAGCATTTT. Its protein product is CASSLGAGFSNQPQHF.

The chain joins TRBV11-2 to TRBJ2-1, with TRBD1 as a possible D gene (6 bases). V lost 5 bases and J 6 bases, leaving 11 bases between the germline ends. CDR3 length equals 13 residues. The germline V gene has CDR1 SGHAT and CDR2 FQNNGV. The CDR3 protein is CASSPSTGNEQFF. The CDR3 nucleotides read TGTGCCAGCAGCCCGTCGACAGGCAATGAGCAGTTCTTC.

The chain uses TRBV6-5 and TRBJ2-4, with D tentatively TRBD1 (8 bases). The germline V gene encodes CDR1 MNHEY and CDR2 SVGAGI. This CDR3 has 13 residues. V lost 6 bases, J lost 12 bases, and 18 bases lay in between. The DNA for the CDR3 is TGTGCCAGCAGCAACAAACAGGGGGGGCCTCAGTACTTC. It is translated as CASSNKQGGPQYF.

This clone was observed a few times. The chain uses TRBV29-1 and TRBJ2-7; possible D gene TRBD2, 6 bases. CDR3 length equals 16 residues. Germline V gene data show CDR1 as SQVTM and CDR2 as ANQGSEA. The V end lost 2 bases, the J end lost 3 bases, and 20 bases lay between the germline ends. In nucleotides, the CDR3 is TGCAGCGTTGAAAAGGTTTCAGGTGGCGGGGACTACGAGCAGTACTTC. Amino acids: CSVEKVSGGGDYEQYF.

This chain connects TRBV11-2 to TRBJ1-1; tentative D call: TRBD1 (6 bases). The CDR3 has 15 residues. Trimming removed 1 base from V and 1 base from J, with 10 bases in between. Germline CDR1 SGHAT, CDR2 FQNNGV. The CDR3 protein is CASSLVLQGNTEAFF. CDR3 nucleotides: TGTGCCAGCAGCTTAGTTTTACAGGGGAACACTGAAGCTTTCTTT. The full variable domain, rest sourced from reference TRBV11-2 and TRBJ1-1, is EAGVAQSPRYKIIEKRQSVAFWCNPISGHATLYWYQQILGQGPKLLIQFQNNGVVDDSQLPKDRFSAERLKGVDSTLKIQPAKLEDSAVYLCASSLVLQGNTEAFFGQGTRLTVV.

The rearrangement joins TRBV5-1 to TRBJ1-2, with TRBD1 matching over 10 bases. The germline V gene has CDR1 SGHRS and CDR2 YFSETQ. With V trimmed by 0 bases and J by 3 bases, 2 bases remained unmatched. The CDR3 runs 15 residues. The CDR3 DNA reads TGCGCCAGCAGCTTGGGGGACAGGGGTCACTATGGCTACACCTTC. This encodes CASSLGDRGHYGYTF. Full variable domain (rest looked up from reference TRBV5-1 and TRBJ1-2): KAGVTQTPRYLIKTRGQQVTLSCSPISGHRSVSWYQQTPGQGLQFLFEYFSETQRNKGNFPGRFSGRQFSNSRSEMNVSTLELGDSALYLCASSLGDRGHYGYTFGSGTRLTVV.

The rearrangement joins TRBV30 to TRBJ1-1; 11 bases are shared with TRBD1. Germline V gene sequence: CDR1 GTSNPN, CDR2 SVGIG (reference sequence). The CDR3 runs 15 residues. V shed 4 bases and J 5 bases; nucleotides not matched to a gene: 9. The chain's CDR3 is CAWMGQGVVGTEAFF. DNA for the CDR3: TGTGCCTGGATGGGACAGGGGGTTGTCGGGACTGAAGCTTTCTTT.

The chain employs TRBV5-1 and TRBJ2-3, with 7 positions matching TRBD2. The CDR3 runs 15 residues. The germline V gene encodes CDR1 SGHRS and CDR2 YFSETQ. V trimming: 0 bases; J trimming: 6 bases; junction bases outside the gene matches: 7. CDR3 residues: CASSLVVSGSDTQYF. DNA for the CDR3: TGCGCCAGCAGCTTGGTGGTTAGCGGGTCGGATACGCAGTATTTT. The variable domain in full, completed from reference TRBV5-1 and TRBJ2-3, reads KAGVTQTPRYLIKTRGQQVTLSCSPISGHRSVSWYQQTPGQGLQFLFEYFSETQRNKGNFPGRFSGRQFSNSRSEMNVSTLELGDSALYLCASSLVVSGSDTQYFGPGTRLTVL.

This clone was counted between two and nine times. This sequence joins TRBV30 and TRBJ1-1, with D possibly matching TRBD1 (5 bases). Germline V gene data show CDR1 as GTSNPN and CDR2 as SVGIG (reference sequence). With 0 bases removed from V and 2 bases from J, the gap between germline ends came to 13 bases. The CDR3 totals 15 residues. CDR3 DNA: TGTGCCTGGAGTGTACGCGGGACCGCTAACACTGAAGCTTTCTTT. It translates to CAWSVRGTANTEAFF.

The chain recombines TRBV7-3 with TRBJ2-3; 8 bases fit TRBD2. The CDR3 sequence is 15 residues long. Germline V lookup: CDR1 SGHTA, CDR2 FQGTGA. The junction had 6 bases not matched to a gene; V was cut back by 3 bases and J by 4 bases. The CDR3 DNA reads TGTGCCAGCAGCTTGGGCGGGGGGAAGTCAGATACGCAGTATTTT. This translates into CASSLGGGKSDTQYF.

This clone occurred once. The chain joins TRBV7-2 to TRBJ1-1; TRBD1 might be the D (5 bases). This CDR3 contains 15 residues. The ends were cut back, 1 base at V and 6 bases at J, with 15 bases in the middle. The germline V gene has CDR1 SGHTA and CDR2 FQGNSA. CDR3 coding DNA: TGTGCCAGCAGCTTAGGGCCGTTGGGGCCCGCTGAAGCTTTCTTT. The encoded protein is CASSLGPLGPAEAFF. Filled out from reference TRBV7-2 and TRBJ1-1, the complete variable domain reads GAGVSQSPSNKVTEKGKDVELRCDPISGHTALYWYRQSLGQGLEFLIYFQGNSAPDKSGLPSDRFSAERTGGSVSTLTIQRTQQEDSAVYLCASSLGPLGPAEAFFGQGTRLTVV.

Concerning this clone itself: This sample also contains other DNA sequences that code for the same CDR3. The rearrangement uses TRBV2 and TRBJ2-7, with D tentatively TRBD1 (6 bases). Trimming cost V 2 bases and J 2 bases, with 10 bases left between them. The CDR3 spans 14 residues. Germline CDR1 is SNHLY and CDR2 is FYNNEI. Here the CDR3 DNA reads TGTGCCAGCAGTGAATCGTGGGGGCCCTACGAGCAGTACTTC. It translates to CASSESWGPYEQYF. Based on the CDR3 plus reference TRBV2 and TRBJ2-7, the full variable domain is EPEVTQTPSHQVTQMGQEVILRCVPISNHLYFYWYRQILGQKVEFLVSFYNNEISEKSEIFDDQFSVERPDGSNFTLKIRSTKLEDSAMYFCASSESWGPYEQYFGPGTRLTVT.

This chain connects TRBV10-3 to TRBJ1-1; 8 bases align to TRBD1. The CDR3 is 15 amino acids. V shed 7 bases and J 3 bases; nucleotides not matched to a gene: 10. CDR1 and CDR2 from the germline V gene are ENHRY and SYGVKD. CDR3 in amino acids: CAIIETLTGDTEAFF. Here the CDR3 DNA reads TGTGCCATCATTGAAACTTTGACAGGGGACACTGAAGCTTTCTTT.

V usage is TRBV6-5 and J usage is TRBJ2-7; D call uncertain. V lost 2 bases to trimming and J lost 12 bases, with 20 bases between them. This CDR3 contains 14 residues. Germline V gives CDR1 MNHEY, CDR2 SVGAGI. CDR3 DNA sequence: TGTGCCAGCAGTTACAATTCAGGCGCCCCCTTACTGTACTTC. It codes for CASSYNSGAPLLYF.

The chain carries TRBV5-6 and TRBJ1-1; TRBD1 might be the D (5 bases). V was pared by 2 bases and J by 5 bases, with 16 bases between. Germline V gene data show CDR1 as SGHDT and CDR2 as YYEEEE. The CDR3 is 15 amino acids. The CDR3 DNA reads TGTGCCAGCAGCTTCCTTGCGGGGACGAGGACTGAAGCTTTCTTT. It specifies CASSFLAGTRTEAFF.